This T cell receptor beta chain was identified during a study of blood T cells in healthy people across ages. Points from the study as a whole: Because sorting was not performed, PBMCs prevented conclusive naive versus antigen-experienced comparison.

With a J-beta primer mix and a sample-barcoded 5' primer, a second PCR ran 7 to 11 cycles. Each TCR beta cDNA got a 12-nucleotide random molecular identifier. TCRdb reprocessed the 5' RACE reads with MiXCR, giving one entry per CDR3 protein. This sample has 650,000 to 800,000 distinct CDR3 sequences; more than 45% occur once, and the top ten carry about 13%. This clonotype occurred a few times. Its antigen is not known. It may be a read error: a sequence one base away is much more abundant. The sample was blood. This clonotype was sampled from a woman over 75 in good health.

CDR3 sequence: CASGTGYYNEQFF. The CDR3, as DNA: TGTGCCAGCGGTACAGGGTACTACAATGAGCAGTTCTTC. The chain is built from TRBV2 and TRBJ2-1; possibly TRBD1 for D (6 bases). The length of the CDR3 is 13 residues. Looked up from germline, CDR1 is SNHLY and CDR2 is FYNNEI. Trimming took off 8 bases at V and 3 bases at J, with 11 bases between the two ends.